The text below deals with one TCR beta chain. Both 60 Vbeta primers and 13 Jbeta primers went into the PCR. Original analysis: There were around 80 million unique TCR beta chains by a later count, and about 12 million of them were shared. The method was immunoSEQ multiplex PCR; TCRdb's version includes in-frame clones alone and lacks a portion of them. The V and J calls and clone size come from that table; D and trimming were worked out from the DNA. The table shows fewer than 100,000 clones, with around 76% occurring only once. Germline CDR1 and CDR2: SGHTA and FQGNSA. CDR3 size: 16 residues. The V end was cut by 1 base, the J end by 5 bases, with 18 bases between. The sample originates from a study of cytomegalovirus exposure and HLA in healthy donors.

This sequence joins TRBV7-2 and TRBJ2-7; perhaps TRBD1 as D (6 bases). This clonotype was sampled from a man aged 40-55 years in good health and CMV-seropositive. Sequenced material: PBMCs. This chain's CDR3 is CASSLVVVQGSNEQYF. The DNA of the CDR3 is TGTGCCAGCAGCTTAGTAGTCGTCCAGGGGTCCAACGAGCAGTACTTC.